This passage covers 10 T cell receptor beta chains from one sample sequenced in a study of blood T cell repertoires in COVID-19. Sequencing used immunoSEQ multiplex PCR; TCRdb keeps in-frame clones, though not all of them. This table has some 96,000 clones, around four fifths appearing once. Sequencing was performed on peripheral blood. All receptors come from a man aged 50 or older with active or convalescent COVID-19.

The J gene is TRBJ1-1, the V gene TRBV11-1; D uncertain. This CDR3 comprises 14 residues. The V gene's germline CDR1 is SGHAT and CDR2 FQDESV (reference sequence). The V end lost 4 bases, the J end lost 1 base, and 10 bases lay between the germline ends. The CDR3, as DNA: TGTGCCAGCAGCTCCTCACAATCGAACACTGAAGCTTTCTTT. This codes for CASSSSQSNTEAFF.

V is TRBV19 and J is TRBJ2-2, with no clear D. This CDR3 region has 14 residues. Germline-derived CDR1 and CDR2 are LNHDA and SQIVND (reference sequence). Trimming shortened V by 7 bases and J by 3 bases, and 12 bases separated the two germline ends. The DNA of the CDR3 is TGTGCCAGTACTGCCCCTCGGGACACCGGGGAGCTGTTTTTT. It codes for CASTAPRDTGELFF.

V is TRBV10-3 and J is TRBJ2-3, with TRBD2 identical over 12 bases. Germline CDR1 is ENHRY and CDR2 is SYGVKD. This CDR3 has 15 residues. J gave up 0 bases and V 10 bases, and 5 bases lay outside the gene matches. CDR3 in amino acids: CATSLAGGSTDTQYF. CDR3 sequence (DNA): TGTGCCACCTCGCTAGCGGGAGGGAGCACAGATACGCAGTATTTT.

CDR3 in amino acids: CASSVVQGQDTQYF. The DNA of the CDR3 is TGTGCCAGCAGCGTTGTACAGGGGCAAGATACGCAGTATTTT. This chain connects TRBV9 to TRBJ2-3; 7 nucleotides match TRBD1. With V trimmed by 2 bases and J by 5 bases, 5 bases remained unmatched. CDR1 is SGDLS, CDR2 YYNGEE, per germline. The CDR3 is 14 residues long.

The chain is built from TRBV6-5 and TRBJ1-1; D ambiguous. CDR1 is MNHEY, CDR2 SVGAGI, per germline. The CDR3 has 13 residues. V lost 0 bases, J lost 3 bases, and 5 bases lay in between. The CDR3 protein is CASSYSRYTEAFF. The CDR3 DNA follows: TGTGCCAGCAGTTACTCGCGGTACACTGAAGCTTTCTTT.

As to this clone: It is unclear where the CDR3 begins or ends on the DNA, so no DNA is shown, and the CDR3 is as TCRdb lists it. The chain links TRBV21-1 to TRBJ2-3; the D segment call TRBD1 is taken from the table without a DNA check. TRBV21-1 is annotated as a pseudogene. Inclusive of both ends, the CDR3 amounts to 13 amino acids. The CDR3 is CARVGTGSDTQYF.

CDR3 bases: TGTGCCAGCAGCACGACTAAACGGGTCACCGGGGAGCTGTTTTTT. Protein: CASSTTKRVTGELFF. V is TRBV9 and J is TRBJ2-2; D may be TRBD2 (5 bases). This CDR3 is built from 15 residues. Trimming pared 4 bases from V and 4 bases from J, leaving 14 bases between. Germline loops: CDR1 SGDLS, CDR2 YYNGEE. The full variable domain, completed using reference TRBV9 and TRBJ2-2, is DSGVTQTPKHLITATGQRVTLRCSPRSGDLSVYWYQQSLDQGLQFLIQYYNGEERAKGNILERFSAQQFPDLHSELNLSSLELGDSALYFCASSTTKRVTGELFFGEGSRLTVL.

The chain is built from TRBV19 and TRBJ1-1; 9 nucleotides align to TRBD1. The CDR3 has 15 amino acids. Germline values: CDR1 LNHDA, CDR2 SQIVND (reference sequence). Trimming removed 11 bases from V and 9 bases from J; junction bases left unmatched: 19. This CDR3 reads CAAAPGTGSSRKAFF. The DNA of the CDR3 is TGTGCCGCCGCCCCCGGGACAGGGTCTTCCCGGAAAGCTTTCTTT.

The CDR3 coding sequence is TGTGCTAGTGGTATTGCAGGGGATCAGCCCCAGCATTTT. It yields the protein CASGIAGDQPQHF. The rearrangement joins TRBV12-5 to TRBJ1-5; a weak D match, TRBD1 (6 bases). The CDR3 totals 13 residues. Between the trimmed V and J ends, which lost 5 bases and 5 bases, there was a span of 10 bases. Germline V gene lookup returns CDR1 LGHNT and CDR2 FRNRAP.

V is TRBV9 and J is TRBJ2-7; 9 bases match TRBD2. Looked up from germline, CDR1 is SGDLS and CDR2 is YYNGEE. The length of the CDR3 is 15 residues. Trimming at V came to 4 bases and at J to 5 bases, leaving 10 bases not matched to a gene. The CDR3 sequence: CASSPRGSGSDEQYF. The CDR3 DNA follows: TGTGCCAGCAGCCCCAGGGGTAGCGGGAGCGACGAGCAGTACTTC. The full variable domain, completed using reference TRBV9 and TRBJ2-7, is DSGVTQTPKHLITATGQRVTLRCSPRSGDLSVYWYQQSLDQGLQFLIQYYNGEERAKGNILERFSAQQFPDLHSELNLSSLELGDSALYFCASSPRGSGSDEQYFGPGTRLTVT.